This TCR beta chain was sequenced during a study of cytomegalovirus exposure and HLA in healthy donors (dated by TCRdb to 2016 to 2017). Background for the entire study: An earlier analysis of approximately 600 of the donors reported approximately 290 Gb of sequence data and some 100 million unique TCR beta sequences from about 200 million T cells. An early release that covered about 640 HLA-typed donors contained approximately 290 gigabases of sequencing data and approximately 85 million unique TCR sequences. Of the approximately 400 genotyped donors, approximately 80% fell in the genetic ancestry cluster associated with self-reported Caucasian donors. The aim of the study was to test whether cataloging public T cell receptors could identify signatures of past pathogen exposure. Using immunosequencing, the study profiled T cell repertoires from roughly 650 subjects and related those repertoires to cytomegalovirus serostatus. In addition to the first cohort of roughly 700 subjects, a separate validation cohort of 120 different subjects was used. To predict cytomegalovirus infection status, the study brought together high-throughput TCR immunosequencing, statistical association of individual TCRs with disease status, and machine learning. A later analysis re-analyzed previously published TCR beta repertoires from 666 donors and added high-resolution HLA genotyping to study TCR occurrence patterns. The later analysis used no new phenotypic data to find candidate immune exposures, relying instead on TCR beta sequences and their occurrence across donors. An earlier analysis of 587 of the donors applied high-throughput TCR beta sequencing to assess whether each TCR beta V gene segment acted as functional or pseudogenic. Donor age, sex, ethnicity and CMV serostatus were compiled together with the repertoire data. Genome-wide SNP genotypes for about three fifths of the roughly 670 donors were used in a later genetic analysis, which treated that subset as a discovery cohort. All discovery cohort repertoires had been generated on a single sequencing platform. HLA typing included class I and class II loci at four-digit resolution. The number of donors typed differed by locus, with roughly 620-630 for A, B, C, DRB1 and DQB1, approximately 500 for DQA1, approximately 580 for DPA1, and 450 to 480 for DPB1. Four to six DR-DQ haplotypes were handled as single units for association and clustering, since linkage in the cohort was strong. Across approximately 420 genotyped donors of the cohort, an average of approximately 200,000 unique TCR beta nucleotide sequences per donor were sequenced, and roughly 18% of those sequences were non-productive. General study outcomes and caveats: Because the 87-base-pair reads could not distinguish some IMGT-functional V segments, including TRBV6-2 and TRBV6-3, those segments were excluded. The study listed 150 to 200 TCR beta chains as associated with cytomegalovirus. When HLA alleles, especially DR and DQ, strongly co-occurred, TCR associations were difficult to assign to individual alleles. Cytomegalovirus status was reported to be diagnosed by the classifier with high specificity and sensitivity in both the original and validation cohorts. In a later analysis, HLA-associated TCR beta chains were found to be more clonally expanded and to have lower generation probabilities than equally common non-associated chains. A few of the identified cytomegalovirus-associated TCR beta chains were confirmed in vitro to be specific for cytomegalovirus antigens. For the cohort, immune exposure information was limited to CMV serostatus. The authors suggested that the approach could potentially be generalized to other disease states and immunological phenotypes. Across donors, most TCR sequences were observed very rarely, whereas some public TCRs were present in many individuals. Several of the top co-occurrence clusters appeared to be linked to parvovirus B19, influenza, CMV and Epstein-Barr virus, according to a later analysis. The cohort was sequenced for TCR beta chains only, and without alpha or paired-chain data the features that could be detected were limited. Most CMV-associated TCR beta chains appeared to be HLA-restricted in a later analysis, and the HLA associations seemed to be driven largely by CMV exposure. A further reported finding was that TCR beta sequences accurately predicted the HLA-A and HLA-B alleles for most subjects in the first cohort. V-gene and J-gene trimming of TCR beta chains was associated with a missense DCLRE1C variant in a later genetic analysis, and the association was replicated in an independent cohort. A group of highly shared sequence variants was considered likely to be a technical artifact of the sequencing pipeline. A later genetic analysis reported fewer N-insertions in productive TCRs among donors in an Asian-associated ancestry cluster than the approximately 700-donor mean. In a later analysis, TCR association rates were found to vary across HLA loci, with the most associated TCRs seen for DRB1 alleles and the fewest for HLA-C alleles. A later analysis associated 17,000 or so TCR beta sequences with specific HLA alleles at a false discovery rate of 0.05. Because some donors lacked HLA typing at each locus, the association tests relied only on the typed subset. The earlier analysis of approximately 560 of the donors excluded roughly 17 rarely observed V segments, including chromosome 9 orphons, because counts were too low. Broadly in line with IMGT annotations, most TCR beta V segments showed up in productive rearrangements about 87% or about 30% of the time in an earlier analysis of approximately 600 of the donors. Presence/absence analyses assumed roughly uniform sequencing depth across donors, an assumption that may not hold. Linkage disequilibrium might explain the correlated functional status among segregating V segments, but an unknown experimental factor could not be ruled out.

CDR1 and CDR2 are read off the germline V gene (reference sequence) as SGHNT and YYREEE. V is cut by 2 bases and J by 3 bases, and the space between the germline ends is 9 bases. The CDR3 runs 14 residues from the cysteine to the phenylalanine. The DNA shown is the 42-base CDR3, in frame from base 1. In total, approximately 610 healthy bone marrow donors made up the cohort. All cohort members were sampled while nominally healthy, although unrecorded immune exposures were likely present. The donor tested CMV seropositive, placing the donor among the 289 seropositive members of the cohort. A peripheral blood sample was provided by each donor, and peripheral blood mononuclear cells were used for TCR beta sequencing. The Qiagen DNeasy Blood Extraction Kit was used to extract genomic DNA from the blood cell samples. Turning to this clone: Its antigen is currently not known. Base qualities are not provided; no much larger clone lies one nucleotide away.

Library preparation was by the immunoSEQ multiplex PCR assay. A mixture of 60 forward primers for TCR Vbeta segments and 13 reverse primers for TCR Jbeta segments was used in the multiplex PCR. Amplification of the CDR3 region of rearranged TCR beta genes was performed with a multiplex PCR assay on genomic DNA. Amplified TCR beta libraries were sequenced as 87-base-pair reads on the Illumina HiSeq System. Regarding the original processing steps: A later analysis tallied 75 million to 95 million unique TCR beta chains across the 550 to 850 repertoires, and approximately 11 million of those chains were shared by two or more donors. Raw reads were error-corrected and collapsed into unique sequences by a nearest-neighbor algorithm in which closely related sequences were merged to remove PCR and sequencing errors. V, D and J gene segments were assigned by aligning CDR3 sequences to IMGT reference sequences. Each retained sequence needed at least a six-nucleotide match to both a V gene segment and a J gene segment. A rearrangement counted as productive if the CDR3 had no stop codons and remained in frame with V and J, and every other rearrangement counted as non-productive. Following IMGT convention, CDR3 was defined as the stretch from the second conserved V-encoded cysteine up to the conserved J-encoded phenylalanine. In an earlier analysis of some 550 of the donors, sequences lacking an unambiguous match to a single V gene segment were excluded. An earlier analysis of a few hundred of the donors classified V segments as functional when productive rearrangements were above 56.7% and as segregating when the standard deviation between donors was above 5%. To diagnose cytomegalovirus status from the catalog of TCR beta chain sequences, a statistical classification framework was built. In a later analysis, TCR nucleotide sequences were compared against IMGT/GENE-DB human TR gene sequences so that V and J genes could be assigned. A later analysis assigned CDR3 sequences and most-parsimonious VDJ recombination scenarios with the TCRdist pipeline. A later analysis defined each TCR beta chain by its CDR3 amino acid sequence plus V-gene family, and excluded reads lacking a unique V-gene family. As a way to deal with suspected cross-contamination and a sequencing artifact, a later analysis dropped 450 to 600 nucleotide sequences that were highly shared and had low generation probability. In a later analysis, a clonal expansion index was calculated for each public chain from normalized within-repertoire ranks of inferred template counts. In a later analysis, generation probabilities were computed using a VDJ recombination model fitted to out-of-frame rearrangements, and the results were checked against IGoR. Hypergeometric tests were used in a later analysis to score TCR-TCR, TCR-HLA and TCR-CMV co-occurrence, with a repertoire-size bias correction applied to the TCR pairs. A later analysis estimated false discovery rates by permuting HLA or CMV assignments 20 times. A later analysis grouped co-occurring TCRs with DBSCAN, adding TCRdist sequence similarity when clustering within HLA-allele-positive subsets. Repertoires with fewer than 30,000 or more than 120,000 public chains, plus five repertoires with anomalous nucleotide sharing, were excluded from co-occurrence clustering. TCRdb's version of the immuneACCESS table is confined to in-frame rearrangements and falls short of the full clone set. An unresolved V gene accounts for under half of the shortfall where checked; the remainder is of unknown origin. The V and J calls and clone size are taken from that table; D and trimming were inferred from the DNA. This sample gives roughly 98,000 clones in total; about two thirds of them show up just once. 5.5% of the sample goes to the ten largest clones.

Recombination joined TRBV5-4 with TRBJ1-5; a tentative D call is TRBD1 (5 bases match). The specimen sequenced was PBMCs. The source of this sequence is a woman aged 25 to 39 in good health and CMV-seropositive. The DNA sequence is TGTGCCAGCAGCTTTGGGGGGGTCAATCAGCCCCAGCATTTT. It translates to CASSFGGVNQPQHF.